This T cell receptor beta chain was identified during a study of cytomegalovirus exposure and HLA in healthy donors. The protocol was immunoSEQ multiplex PCR, while the TCRdb copy is restricted to in-frame clones and leaves out a portion. Here the sample spans 180,000 or so clones, 86% being singletons. Regarding the study as a whole: According to a subsequent analysis, TCR clusters identified in the first cohort showed a tendency to co-occur across the roughly 120 validation repertoires. Associated with cytomegalovirus, according to the listing, were 150 to 200 TCR beta chains.

Separate from the roughly 700-subject first cohort, the 120-subject validation cohort was the one that the donors belonged to. As concerns this clone: No antigen is known for it.

The germline V gene has CDR1 MGHDK and CDR2 SYGVNS. This CDR3 comprises 15 residues. The V end lost 1 base, the J end lost 5 bases, and 14 bases lay between the germline ends. The receptor was isolated from a man between 25 and 39 years old in good health and CMV-seropositive. The sample consisted of PBMCs. The V gene is TRBV25-1, the J gene TRBJ1-2; tentative D call: TRBD1 (5 bases). CDR3 sequence (DNA): TGTGCCAGCAGTGAATGGGGCTCCGTGGGGTATGGCTACACCTTC. This gives the protein CASSEWGSVGYGYTF.